The 21 T cell receptor beta chains below all came from one sample that was sequenced in a study of cytomegalovirus exposure and HLA in healthy donors. Amplification used 60 Vbeta primers and 13 Jbeta primers. The method was immunoSEQ multiplex PCR; TCRdb's version includes in-frame clones alone and lacks a portion of them. The profile shows some 90,000 clones, approximately 70% of them singletons. The sample taken for sequencing was PBMCs. The source of these receptors is a middle-aged man in good health and CMV-seronegative.

The V call is TRBV28, the J call TRBJ2-7, with D possibly TRBD1 on 5 matching bases. This CDR3 is built from 14 residues. The germline gives CDR1 MDHEN, CDR2 SYDVKM. Trimming took off 7 bases at V and 0 bases at J, with 13 bases between the two ends. The CDR3 is CASISTVSSYEQYF. CDR3 bases: TGTGCCAGCATTTCGACAGTGAGCTCCTACGAGCAGTACTTC.

This chain connects TRBV4-2 to TRBJ1-6, with D maybe TRBD1 (5 bases). The germline CDR1 and CDR2 sequences are LGHNA and YNFKEQ. Trimming left V 0 bases short and J 8 bases short, with 14 bases between. The CDR3 is 16 amino acids. For the CDR3, the DNA is TGTGCCAGCAGCCAAGACCAGACAGTAGAATATTCACCCCTCCACTTT. Translating it yields CASSQDQTVEYSPLHF.

The chain joins TRBV7-9 to TRBJ2-5; 7 bases match TRBD1. Trimming at V came to 5 bases and at J to 4 bases, leaving 10 bases not matched to a gene. The length of the CDR3 is 15 residues. Per germline, CDR1 SEHNR and CDR2 FQNEAQ (reference sequence). This CDR3 reads CASSPLATGLETQYF. CDR3 bases: TGTGCCAGCAGCCCTCTTGCGACAGGGCTAGAGACCCAGTACTTC.

The J gene is TRBJ2-7, the V gene TRBV28, with 10 bases fitting TRBD1. V trimming: 7 bases; J trimming: 7 bases; junction bases outside the gene matches: 13. The CDR3 has 15 residues. From germline, CDR1 is MDHEN and CDR2 SYDVKM. CDR3 in DNA: TGTGCCAGCACTGGCCGGGGACAGGGGAGACGGGAGCAGTACTTC. Translating it yields CASTGRGQGRREQYF.

The rearrangement joins TRBV5-1 to TRBJ1-2; D is possibly TRBD1 (5 bases). V gave up 4 bases and J gave up 7 bases, with 14 bases separating them. CDR1 and CDR2 (germline): SGHRS, YFSETQ. CDR3 size: 13 residues. CDR3 amino acids: CASSPAPGGGYTF. The CDR3 DNA reads TGCGCCAGCAGCCCGGCCCCGGGGGGTGGCTACACCTTC. Full variable domain (remainder filled in from reference TRBV5-1 and TRBJ1-2): KAGVTQTPRYLIKTRGQQVTLSCSPISGHRSVSWYQQTPGQGLQFLFEYFSETQRNKGNFPGRFSGRQFSNSRSEMNVSTLELGDSALYLCASSPAPGGGYTFGSGTRLTVV.

The V and J genes are TRBV6-6 and TRBJ1-1; D not resolved. Germline-derived CDR1 and CDR2 are MNHNY and SVGAGI (reference sequence). With 7 bases removed from V and 0 bases from J, the gap between germline ends came to 12 bases. The CDR3 has 14 residues. The CDR3 loop is CASNHPSMNTEAFF. The CDR3 bases are TGTGCCAGCAACCACCCCAGTATGAACACTGAAGCTTTCTTT.

The chain joins TRBV2 to TRBJ1-3; D not certain. The CDR3 is 15 amino acids. Per germline, CDR1 SNHLY and CDR2 FYNNEI. V was clipped by 7 bases and J by 0 bases, with 13 bases between them. In DNA form, the CDR3 reads TGTGCCAGCAAGAGGGCAGACACCTCTGGAAACACCATATATTTT. Its protein product is CASKRADTSGNTIYF.

This clone was detected a few times. The CDR3 sequence is CASSRGAFPYGYTF. The DNA for the CDR3 is TGTGCCAGTAGTAGAGGAGCCTTTCCCTATGGCTACACCTTC. The chain has TRBV19 and TRBJ1-2, with D uncertain. This CDR3 region has 14 residues. V lost 4 bases to trimming and J lost 4 bases, with 13 bases between them. CDR1 is LNHDA and CDR2 is SQIVND in the germline V gene (reference sequence).

The chain has TRBV6-1 and TRBJ2-5, with a possible D match to TRBD1 (5 bases). The J call may be wrong; the DNA end is better matched by TRBJ2-7. The germline gives CDR1 MNHNS, CDR2 SASEGT. The length of the CDR3 is 14 residues. The CDR3 nucleotides read TGTGCCAGCAGTGAAATCGGGCAGGGTTACGAGCAGTACTTC. It yields the protein CASSEIGQGYEQYF.

V usage is TRBV28 and J usage is TRBJ1-2; 9 bases agree with TRBD1. CDR3 length: 13 residues. The junction had 6 bases not matched to a gene; V was cut back by 9 bases and J by 4 bases. The germline V gene encodes CDR1 MDHEN and CDR2 SYDVKM. CDR3 nucleotide sequence: TGTGCCAGTCATTCGACAGGGGGCTATGGCTACACCTTC. Its protein is CASHSTGGYGYTF.

The V and J genes are TRBV19 and TRBJ2-5; tentatively, D is TRBD2 (6 bases). Per the germline V gene, CDR1 is LNHDA and CDR2 is SQIVND (reference sequence). Trimming stripped 9 bases from V and 4 bases from J, with 12 bases between. The CDR3 is made up of 12 amino acids. CDR3 bases: TGTGCCAGCCGCGGGGTCGGAGAGACCCAGTACTTC. This encodes CASRGVGETQYF. The complete variable domain, with remaining parts taken from reference TRBV19 and TRBJ2-5, reads DGGITQSPKYLFRKEGQNVTLSCEQNLNHDAMYWYRQDPGQGLRLIYYSQIVNDFQKGDIAEGYSVSREKKESFPLTVTSAQKNPTAFYLCASRGVGETQYFGPGTRLLVL.

In its sample, this clone was seen a few times. The chain carries TRBV29-1 and TRBJ2-5; no reliable D call. Per germline, CDR1 SQVTM and CDR2 ANQGSEA. V was shortened by 0 bases and J by 7 bases, with 9 bases between the two germline ends. This CDR3 spans 12 amino acids. The CDR3 DNA sequence: TGCAGCGTTGAAGATTTTTGCGGGACCCAGTACTTC. Its protein is CSVEDFCGTQYF.

J is TRBJ2-7 and V is TRBV19; weak D call: TRBD2 (6 bases). Germline V gives CDR1 LNHDA, CDR2 SQIVND (reference sequence). CDR3 size: 13 residues. The germline V and J ends were trimmed by 7 bases and 6 bases, with 16 bases remaining between them. Written as DNA, the CDR3 is TGTGCCAGTAAGGGGACTGGCGCCTTCGAGCAGTACTTC. It codes for CASKGTGAFEQYF.

The V call is TRBV6-4, the J call TRBJ2-3; 7 bases fit TRBD2. CDR3 length: 16 amino acids. From germline, CDR1 is MRHNA and CDR2 SNTAGT. The junction had 11 bases not matched to a gene; V was cut back by 5 bases and J by 3 bases. The CDR3 loop is CASSPGRGEATDTQYF. CDR3 nucleotides: TGTGCCAGCAGTCCGGGGAGGGGCGAGGCGACAGATACGCAGTATTTT.

The V call is TRBV6-1, the J call TRBJ1-4; the D gene is possibly TRBD1 (5 bases). Trimming pared 2 bases from V and 2 bases from J, leaving 12 bases between. CDR1 and CDR2 from the germline V gene are MNHNS and SASEGT. CDR3 length equals 16 residues. The CDR3 bases are TGTGCCAGCAGTGAATTTTATGGGGGGACTAATGAAAAACTGTTTTTT. Its translation: CASSEFYGGTNEKLFF.

The V gene is TRBV5-1, the J gene TRBJ2-2; tentative D call: TRBD1 (5 bases). The CDR3 spans 14 residues. From germline, CDR1 is SGHRS and CDR2 YFSETQ. Trimming cost V 4 bases and J 1 base, with 8 bases left between them. The CDR3 protein is CASSPQGNTGELFF. The CDR3 region has the DNA TGCGCCAGCAGCCCCCAGGGGAACACCGGGGAGCTGTTTTTT.

The CDR3 region has the DNA TGTGCCAGCAGATTCGAGACTGCTGGCTACACCTTC. Amino acid sequence: CASRFETAGYTF. The gene calls are TRBV2 and TRBJ1-2; D not resolved. The V end was cut by 6 bases, the J end by 7 bases, with 12 bases between. Germline loops: CDR1 SNHLY, CDR2 FYNNEI. This CDR3 has 12 amino acids.

There are a few counts of this clone. The chain carries TRBV7-2 and TRBJ2-1; the D gene is possibly TRBD1 (6 bases). CDR1 SGHTA and CDR2 FQGNSA come from the germline V gene. Trimming left V 5 bases short and J 14 bases short, with 16 bases between. The CDR3 has 12 amino acids. The CDR3 nucleotides are TGTGCCAGCAGCCAAGCCCGACAGGAGGAGTTCTTC. It translates to CASSQARQEEFF.

V is TRBV5-6 and J is TRBJ2-1, with 9 bases identical to TRBD1. This CDR3 spans 13 amino acids. V trimming: 7 bases; J trimming: 4 bases; junction bases outside the gene matches: 3. The germline gives CDR1 SGHDT, CDR2 YYEEEE. In DNA, the CDR3 is TGTGCCAGCGTGGGACAGGGATACAATGAGCAGTTCTTC. Its protein product is CASVGQGYNEQFF.

This clone is medium-sized within its sample. The chain couples TRBV6-1 to TRBJ1-1; D is unresolved. V lost 3 bases and J lost 1, with 6 bases in between. Per the germline V gene, CDR1 is MNHNS and CDR2 is SASEGT. The CDR3 extends over 13 amino acids. The CDR3 loop is CASSDRENTEAFF. As DNA, the CDR3 is TGTGCCAGCAGTGACCGGGAGAACACTGAAGCTTTCTTT.

The chain carries TRBV28 and TRBJ1-5; tentatively, D is TRBD1 (5 bases). Germline assignment: CDR1 MDHEN and CDR2 SYDVKM. The CDR3 loop spans 16 amino acids. The germline V and J ends were trimmed by 5 bases and 0 bases, with 14 bases remaining between them. The CDR3 DNA sequence: TGTGCCAGCAGTCCCGGGGGGGGATATAGCAATCAGCCCCAGCATTTT. It is translated as CASSPGGGYSNQPQHF. The variable domain in full, completed from reference TRBV28 and TRBJ1-5, reads DVKVTQSSRYLVKRTGEKVFLECVQDMDHENMFWYRQDPGLGLRLIYFSYDVKMKEKGDIPEGYSVSREKKERFSLILESASTNQTSMYLCASSPGGGYSNQPQHFGDGTRLSIL.